The 29 T cell receptor beta chains reported below all come from one sample, sequenced in a study of blood T cell repertoires in COVID-19. Only in-frame clones appear in the TCRdb table, and some are missing; sequencing was by immunoSEQ multiplex PCR. The data hold hundreds of thousands of clones, with roughly 86% observed a single time. The specimen was peripheral blood. These receptor sequences come from a woman in her twenties or thirties with acute or convalescent COVID-19.

The gene calls are TRBV7-8 and TRBJ2-7; 14 nucleotides match TRBD2. Germline CDR1 is SGHVS and CDR2 is FQNEAQ. This CDR3 has 16 residues. Unmatched junction bases numbered 5, after V lost 5 bases and J lost 2 bases. In nucleotides, the CDR3 is TGTGCCAGCAGCAAGGGACTAGCGGGAGAAACCTACGAGCAGTACTTC. Translating gives CASSKGLAGETYEQYF.

This clone was seen only once. The chain uses TRBV19 and TRBJ1-4; 8 positions match TRBD1. The CDR3 has 16 residues. V was clipped by 3 bases and J by 7 bases; unmatched bases: 10. Germline V gene sequence: CDR1 LNHDA, CDR2 SQIVND (reference sequence). DNA for the CDR3: TGTGCCAGTAGTATTTTTTGGCAGGGGGCGAGTGAAAAACTGTTTTTT. It encodes CASSIFWQGASEKLFF.

This rearrangement joins TRBV9 to TRBJ2-7; 7 bases align to TRBD1. This CDR3 has 14 residues. V was pared by 4 bases and J by 4 bases, with 8 bases of the junction left unmatched. CDR1 is SGDLS and CDR2 is YYNGEE in the germline V gene. In DNA, the CDR3 is TGTGCCAGCAGCCCCGGCGCAGGGGGTTACGAGCAGTACTTC. Its translation: CASSPGAGGYEQYF.

The chain employs TRBV11-2 and TRBJ2-5, with D maybe TRBD1 (5 bases). V lost 8 bases, J lost 4 bases, and 14 bases lay in between. CDR1 and CDR2 from the germline V gene are SGHAT and FQNNGV. This CDR3 has 13 amino acids. The CDR3 sequence is CASLRRGGETQYF. The CDR3, as DNA: TGTGCCAGCCTTAGAAGGGGCGGAGAGACCCAGTACTTC. Based on the CDR3 plus reference TRBV11-2 and TRBJ2-5, the full variable domain is EAGVAQSPRYKIIEKRQSVAFWCNPISGHATLYWYQQILGQGPKLLIQFQNNGVVDDSQLPKDRFSAERLKGVDSTLKIQPAKLEDSAVYLCASLRRGGETQYFGPGTRLLVL.

The chain links TRBV5-1 to TRBJ2-2; 8 bases map to TRBD1. Germline V gene sequence: CDR1 SGHRS, CDR2 YFSETQ. CDR3 length: 16 residues. V shed 2 bases and J 4 bases; nucleotides not matched to a gene: 7. The CDR3, as DNA: TGCGCCAGCAGCTTCCAGGGGGCGCAGGGCACCGGGGAGCTGTTTTTT. Translated, it gives CASSFQGAQGTGELFF. The full variable domain, its missing parts supplied by reference TRBV5-1 and TRBJ2-2, is KAGVTQTPRYLIKTRGQQVTLSCSPISGHRSVSWYQQTPGQGLQFLFEYFSETQRNKGNFPGRFSGRQFSNSRSEMNVSTLELGDSALYLCASSFQGAQGTGELFFGEGSRLTVL.

This chain links TRBV19 with TRBJ2-4; D not certain. The CDR3 spans 13 residues. The germline V gene has CDR1 LNHDA and CDR2 SQIVND (reference sequence). V was clipped by 5 bases and J by 0 bases, with 5 bases between them. CDR3: CASSLIAKNIQYF. CDR3 DNA: TGTGCCAGTAGTTTAATAGCCAAAAACATTCAGTACTTC.

The rearrangement uses TRBV7-2 and TRBJ2-4, with TRBD2 identical over 10 bases. V was clipped by 2 bases and J by 2 bases; unmatched bases: 6. Germline values: CDR1 SGHTA, CDR2 FQGNSA. The CDR3 has 17 amino acids. CDR3 residues: CASSLISGRVTKNIQYF. CDR3 nucleotide sequence: TGTGCCAGCAGCTTAATCAGCGGGAGGGTAACCAAAAACATTCAGTACTTC. The full variable domain, rest sourced from reference TRBV7-2 and TRBJ2-4, is GAGVSQSPSNKVTEKGKDVELRCDPISGHTALYWYRQSLGQGLEFLIYFQGNSAPDKSGLPSDRFSAERTGGSVSTLTIQRTQQEDSAVYLCASSLISGRVTKNIQYFGAGTRLSVL.

The gene calls are TRBV30 and TRBJ2-7; 7 bases align to TRBD1. V lost 2 bases, J lost 12 bases, and 13 bases stayed unmatched. Germline CDR1 reads GTSNPN; CDR2 reads SVGIG (reference sequence). The CDR3 extends over 13 amino acids. CDR3 DNA: TGTGCCTGGAGTCCGGGACAGCTCCCAAGTCTGTACTTC. Its translation: CAWSPGQLPSLYF.

In this sample, this clone turned up a few times. The gene calls are TRBV5-1 and TRBJ1-3; tentative D call: TRBD1 (5 bases). Looked up from germline, CDR1 is SGHRS and CDR2 is YFSETQ. The CDR3 runs to 15 residues. V lost 1 base and J 2 bases, leaving 10 bases between the germline ends. This chain's CDR3 is CASSLLLGAGNTIYF. DNA of the CDR3: TGCGCCAGCAGCTTGCTTTTAGGGGCTGGAAACACCATATATTTT.

This chain joins TRBV27 and TRBJ2-1, with 10 positions matching TRBD2. Germline-derived CDR1 and CDR2 are MNHEY and SMNVEV (reference sequence). This CDR3 spans 17 amino acids. Trimming took 8 bases from V and 7 from J; bases not matched to a gene: 17. CDR3 sequence: CASSRLLGLAGENEQFF. Written as DNA, the CDR3 is TGTGCCAGCTCCCGCCTTTTGGGTCTAGCGGGAGAAAATGAGCAGTTCTTC.

V gene TRBV29-1 combines with J gene TRBJ2-7, with 7 bases lining up with TRBD2. Germline values: CDR1 SQVTM, CDR2 ANQGSEA. This CDR3 is built from 15 residues. V was clipped by 2 bases and J by 3 bases; unmatched bases: 10. Here the CDR3 DNA reads TGCAGCGTTGAACGTCGGCAGGGCGGGGGCTACGAGCAGTACTTC. Translated: CSVERRQGGGYEQYF.

V gene TRBV5-4 combines with J gene TRBJ2-2, with 8 bases matching TRBD1. There are 15 residues in the CDR3. V dropped 2 bases and J dropped 6; count of bases not matched to a gene: 6. CDR1 is SGHNT and CDR2 is YYREEE in the germline V gene (reference sequence). This chain's CDR3 is CASSLTGGFSGELFF. The DNA for the CDR3 is TGTGCCAGCAGCTTAACAGGGGGTTTTTCCGGGGAGCTGTTTTTT.

The chain recombines TRBV5-1 with TRBJ2-5; 7 bases line up with TRBD1. V shed 3 bases and J 3 bases; nucleotides not matched to a gene: 11. CDR1 SGHRS and CDR2 YFSETQ come from the germline V gene. This CDR3 comprises 16 residues. In DNA form, the CDR3 reads TGCGCCAGCAGCTCCATCCTGGGACAGACCAAAGAGACCCAGTACTTC. This gives the protein CASSSILGQTKETQYF. The full variable domain, with the rest looked up from reference TRBV5-1 and TRBJ2-5, is KAGVTQTPRYLIKTRGQQVTLSCSPISGHRSVSWYQQTPGQGLQFLFEYFSETQRNKGNFPGRFSGRQFSNSRSEMNVSTLELGDSALYLCASSSILGQTKETQYFGPGTRLLVL.

The chain links TRBV29-1 to TRBJ1-1; D possibly corresponds to TRBD1 (6 bases). Germline loops: CDR1 SQVTM, CDR2 ANQGSEA. The CDR3 contains 13 residues. CDR3 loop: CSGGGRVVGEAFF. The DNA for the CDR3 is TGCAGTGGGGGGGGCAGGGTGGTCGGTGAAGCTTTCTTT.

The genes are TRBV9 and TRBJ1-2, with D perhaps matching TRBD1 (6 bases). Between the trimmed V and J ends, which lost 3 bases and 4 bases, there was a span of 16 bases. CDR3 length equals 15 residues. The germline CDR1 and CDR2 sequences are SGDLS and YYNGEE. The CDR3 sequence: CASSENTGLAYGYTF. The DNA of the CDR3 is TGTGCCAGCAGCGAGAACACAGGGTTGGCCTATGGCTACACCTTC.

The chain joins TRBV5-4 to TRBJ2-5; D gene uncertain. Germline V CDR1 and CDR2: SGHNT, YYREEE (reference sequence). This CDR3 has 13 amino acids. V lost 1 base and J lost 0, with 4 bases in between. CDR3 protein: CASSLPYQETQYF. CDR3 DNA sequence: TGTGCCAGCAGCTTGCCGTACCAAGAGACCCAGTACTTC.

This sequence joins TRBV19 and TRBJ2-7; weak D call: TRBD1 (6 bases). Germline V gene lookup returns CDR1 LNHDA and CDR2 SQIVND (reference sequence). The germline V and J ends were trimmed by 6 bases and 7 bases, with 25 bases remaining between them. The length of the CDR3 is 16 residues. This CDR3 is CASSPVRPGATVEQYF. CDR3 DNA: TGTGCCAGTAGCCCCGTGAGGCCAGGGGCCACCGTGGAGCAGTACTTC.

V and J are TRBV9 and TRBJ2-3; 13 bases line up with TRBD2. The junction had 4 bases not matched to a gene; V was cut back by 3 bases and J by 6 bases. Germline CDR1 and CDR2: SGDLS and YYNGEE. This CDR3 spans 15 amino acids. The CDR3 coding sequence is TGTGCCAGCAGCGCGGGGACTAGCGGGAAGGATACGCAGTATTTT. This codes for CASSAGTSGKDTQYF.

J is TRBJ1-1 and V is TRBV6-5; 7 bases line up with TRBD1. The length of the CDR3 is 13 residues. Looked up from germline, CDR1 is MNHEY and CDR2 is SVGAGI. Trimming at V came to 6 bases and at J to 5 bases, leaving 6 bases not matched to a gene. DNA for the CDR3: TGTGCCAGCAGCCAGGGACAGAGGACTGAAGCTTTCTTT. This sequence encodes CASSQGQRTEAFF.

The CDR3 sequence: CASSLTLAPSSYNEQFF. The CDR3 bases are TGCGCCAGCAGCTTGACGCTAGCCCCGAGCTCCTACAATGAGCAGTTCTTC. The chain employs TRBV5-1 and TRBJ2-1; possible D gene TRBD2, 5 bases. CDR1 and CDR2 from the germline V gene are SGHRS and YFSETQ. The CDR3 spans 17 residues. Trimming took off 1 base at V and 0 bases at J, with 14 bases between the two ends. The full variable domain, rest sourced from reference TRBV5-1 and TRBJ2-1, is KAGVTQTPRYLIKTRGQQVTLSCSPISGHRSVSWYQQTPGQGLQFLFEYFSETQRNKGNFPGRFSGRQFSNSRSEMNVSTLELGDSALYLCASSLTLAPSSYNEQFFGPGTRLTVL.

The chain has TRBV15 and TRBJ2-1, with a weak D call TRBD2 (5 bases). Trimming removed 0 bases from V and 13 bases from J, with 13 bases in between. CDR1 and CDR2 from the germline V gene are LNHNV and YYDKDF (reference sequence). The CDR3 has 13 amino acids. The CDR3 DNA sequence: TGTGCCACCAGCAGAGATCGGGCTAGCCCACAGTTCTTC. Residues: CATSRDRASPQFF. Based on the CDR3 plus reference TRBV15 and TRBJ2-1, the full variable domain is DAMVIQNPRYQVTQFGKPVTLSCSQTLNHNVMYWYQQKSSQAPKLLFHYYDKDFNNEADTPDNFQSRRPNTSFCFLDIRSPGLGDTAMYLCATSRDRASPQFFGPGTRLTVL.

The CDR3 reads CATRLNEQYF. Written as DNA, the CDR3 is TGTGCCACCCGACTTAACGAGCAGTACTTC. The chain has TRBV24-1 and TRBJ2-7; D unresolved. The CDR3 is 10 amino acids. Germline V gene lookup returns CDR1 KGHDR and CDR2 SFDVKD. Trimming cost V 9 bases and J 5 bases, with 7 bases left between them.

This rearrangement joins TRBV2 to TRBJ2-7; 11 bases map to TRBD2. This CDR3 comprises 16 residues. Germline lookup yields CDR1 SNHLY and CDR2 FYNNEI. V lost 7 bases, J lost 3 bases, and 11 bases stayed unmatched. The DNA of the CDR3 is TGTGCCAGCACTCTGGGGGCTAGCGGGAGGCTCTACGAGCAGTACTTC. Its protein product is CASTLGASGRLYEQYF.

The chain recombines TRBV27 with TRBJ2-3, with 8 bases identical to TRBD2. The CDR3 is made up of 17 amino acids. The germline V gene has CDR1 MNHEY and CDR2 SMNVEV (reference sequence). V was pared by 2 bases and J by 0 bases, with 7 bases of the junction left unmatched. The CDR3 DNA sequence: TGTGCCAGCAGTTTAGCGGTAGCGGGATCAAGCACAGATACGCAGTATTTT. Translated: CASSLAVAGSSTDTQYF.

The chain joins TRBV5-4 to TRBJ2-5; 12 bases are shared with TRBD1. Germline V gene sequence: CDR1 SGHNT, CDR2 YYREEE (reference sequence). The CDR3 has 15 amino acids. The J segment lost 6 bases and the V segment lost 4 bases, leaving 7 bases of the junction unmatched. CDR3: CASSMPGQGAKTQYF. CDR3 nucleotides: TGTGCCAGCAGCATGCCGGGACAGGGGGCAAAGACCCAGTACTTC. Supplemented by reference TRBV5-4 and TRBJ2-5, the full variable domain reads ETGVTQSPTHLIKTRGQQVTLRCSSQSGHNTVSWYQQALGQGPQFIFQYYREEENGRGNFPPRFSGLQFPNYSSELNVNALELDDSALYLCASSMPGQGAKTQYFGPGTRLLVL.

The chain has TRBV7-8 and TRBJ2-3, with D tentatively TRBD1 (7 bases). Germline lookup yields CDR1 SGHVS and CDR2 FQNEAQ. Trimming cost V 5 bases and J 0 bases, with 15 bases left between them. This CDR3 is 16 amino acids long. CDR3 bases: TGTGCCAGCAGCACGTTACAGGGGACTAGCACAGATACGCAGTATTTT. It is translated as CASSTLQGTSTDTQYF. The full variable domain, with the rest looked up from reference TRBV7-8 and TRBJ2-3, is GAGVSQSPRYKVAKRGQDVALRCDPISGHVSLFWYQQALGQGPEFLTYFQNEAQLDKSGLPSDRFFAERPEGSVSTLKIQRTQQEDSAVYLCASSTLQGTSTDTQYFGPGTRLTVL.

The rearrangement links TRBV25-1 to TRBJ2-7, with D unclear. The CDR3 spans 12 residues. Germline CDR1 MGHDK, CDR2 SYGVNS. Deletions cut 0 bases from V and 3 bases from J, with 3 bases between. DNA of the CDR3: TGTGCCAGCAGTGAATACAGCTACGAGCAGTACTTC. Residues: CASSEYSYEQYF.

The chain has TRBV9 and TRBJ1-3, with 7 bases matching TRBD1. V trimming: 3 bases; J trimming: 2 bases; junction bases outside the gene matches: 14. This CDR3 has 18 amino acids. Germline V lookup: CDR1 SGDLS, CDR2 YYNGEE. CDR3 sequence: CASSAEGPGGGTGNTIYF. The CDR3 bases are TGTGCCAGCAGCGCAGAGGGGCCAGGGGGAGGCACTGGAAACACCATATATTTT. Looking up the rest from reference TRBV9 and TRBJ1-3 gives the full variable domain: DSGVTQTPKHLITATGQRVTLRCSPRSGDLSVYWYQQSLDQGLQFLIQYYNGEERAKGNILERFSAQQFPDLHSELNLSSLELGDSALYFCASSAEGPGGGTGNTIYFGEGSWLTVV.

J is TRBJ1-5 and V is TRBV29-1; tentative D call: TRBD1 (6 bases). This CDR3 has 15 residues. CDR1 and CDR2 from the germline V gene are SQVTM and ANQGSEA. V lost 5 bases, J lost 10 bases, and 24 bases lay in between. CDR3 region: CSVSIHTGKSAPQHF. The CDR3 nucleotides read TGCAGCGTTTCGATCCATACAGGGAAATCAGCTCCCCAGCATTTT.